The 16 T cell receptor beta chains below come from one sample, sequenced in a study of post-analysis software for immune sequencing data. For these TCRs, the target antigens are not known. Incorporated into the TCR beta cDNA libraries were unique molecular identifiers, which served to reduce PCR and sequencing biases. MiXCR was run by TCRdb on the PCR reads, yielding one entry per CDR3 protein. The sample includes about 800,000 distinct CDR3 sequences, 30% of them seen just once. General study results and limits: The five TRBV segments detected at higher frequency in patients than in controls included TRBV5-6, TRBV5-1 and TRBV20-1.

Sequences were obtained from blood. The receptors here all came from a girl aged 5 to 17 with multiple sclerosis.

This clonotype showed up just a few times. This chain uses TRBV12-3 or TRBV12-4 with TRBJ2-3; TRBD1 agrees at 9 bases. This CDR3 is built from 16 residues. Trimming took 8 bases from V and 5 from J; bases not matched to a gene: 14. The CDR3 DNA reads TGTGCCAGCGGAACGGCACGGGACAGGGTCCGAGATACGCAGTATTTT. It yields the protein CASGTARDRVRDTQYF.

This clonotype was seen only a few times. The CDR3 nucleotides are TGCGCCAGCAGCCCCCTTACAAATCAAGAGACCCAGTACTTC. This gives the protein CASSPLTNQETQYF. V gene TRBV5-1 combines with J gene TRBJ2-5; D not resolved. The germline V and J ends were trimmed by 4 bases and 2 bases, with 12 bases remaining between them. The CDR3 has 14 amino acids. Germline values: CDR1 SGHRS, CDR2 YFSETQ.

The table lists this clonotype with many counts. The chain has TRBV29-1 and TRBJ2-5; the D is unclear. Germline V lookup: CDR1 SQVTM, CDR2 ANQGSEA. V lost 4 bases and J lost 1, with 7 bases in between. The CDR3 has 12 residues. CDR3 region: CSVAAPQETQYF. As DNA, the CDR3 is TGCAGCGTTGCGGCCCCCCAAGAGACCCAGTACTTC.

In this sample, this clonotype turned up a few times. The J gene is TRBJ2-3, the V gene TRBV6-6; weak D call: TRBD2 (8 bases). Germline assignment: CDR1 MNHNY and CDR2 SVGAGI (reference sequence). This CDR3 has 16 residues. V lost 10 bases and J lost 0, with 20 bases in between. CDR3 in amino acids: CAISTGERGSTDTQYF. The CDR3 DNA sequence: TGTGCCATCTCCACAGGGGAGCGGGGGAGCACAGATACGCAGTATTTT.

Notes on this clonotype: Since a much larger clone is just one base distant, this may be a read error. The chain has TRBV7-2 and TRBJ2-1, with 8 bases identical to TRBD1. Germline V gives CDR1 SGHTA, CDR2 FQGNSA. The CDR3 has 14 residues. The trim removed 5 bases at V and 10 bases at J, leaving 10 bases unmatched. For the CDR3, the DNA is TGTGCCAGCAGCCTGGGACAGGCGTCCTACGAGCAGTTCTTC. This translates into CASSLGQASYEQFF.

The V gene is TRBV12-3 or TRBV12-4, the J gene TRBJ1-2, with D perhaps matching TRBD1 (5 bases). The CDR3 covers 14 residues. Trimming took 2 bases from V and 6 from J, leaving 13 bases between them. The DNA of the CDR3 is TGTGCCAGCAGTTTAAGGCGGGGGTTTCATGGCTACACCTTC. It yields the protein CASSLRRGFHGYTF.

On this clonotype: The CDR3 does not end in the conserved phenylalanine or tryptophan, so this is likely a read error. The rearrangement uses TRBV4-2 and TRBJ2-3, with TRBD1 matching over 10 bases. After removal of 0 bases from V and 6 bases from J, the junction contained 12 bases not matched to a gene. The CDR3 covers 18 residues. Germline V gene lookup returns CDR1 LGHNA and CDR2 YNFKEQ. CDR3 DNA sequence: TGTGCCAGCAGCCAAGATGGCATAGGGACAGGGGCGGTGGATACGCAGTATTTG. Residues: CASSQDGIGTGAVDTQYL.

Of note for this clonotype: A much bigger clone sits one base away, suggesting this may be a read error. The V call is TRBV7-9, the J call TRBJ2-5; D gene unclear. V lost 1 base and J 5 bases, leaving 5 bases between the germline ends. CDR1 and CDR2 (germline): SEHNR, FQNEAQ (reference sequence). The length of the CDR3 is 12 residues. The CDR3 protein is CASSLEDETQYF. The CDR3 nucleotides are TGTGCCAGCAGCTTAGAGGATGAGACCCAGTACTTC.

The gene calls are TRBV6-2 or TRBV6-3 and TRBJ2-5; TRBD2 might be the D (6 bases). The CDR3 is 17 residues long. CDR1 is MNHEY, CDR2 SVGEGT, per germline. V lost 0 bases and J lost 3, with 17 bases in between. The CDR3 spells CASSYSRLGQRKETQYF. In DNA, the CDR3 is TGTGCCAGCAGTTACTCTCGACTAGGGCAACGGAAAGAGACCCAGTACTTC.

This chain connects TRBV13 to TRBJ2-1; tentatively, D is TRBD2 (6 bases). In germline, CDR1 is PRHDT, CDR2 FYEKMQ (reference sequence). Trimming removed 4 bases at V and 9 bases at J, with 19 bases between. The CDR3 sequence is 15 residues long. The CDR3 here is CASSSPASDHSEQFF. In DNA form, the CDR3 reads TGTGCCAGCAGCTCCCCAGCTAGCGACCATAGTGAGCAGTTCTTC.

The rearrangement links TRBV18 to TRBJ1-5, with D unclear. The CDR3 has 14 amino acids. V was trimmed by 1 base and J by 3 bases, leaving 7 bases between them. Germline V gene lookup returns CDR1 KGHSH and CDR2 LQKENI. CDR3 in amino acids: CASSPQPPNQPQHF. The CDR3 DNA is TGTGCCAGCTCACCACAACCCCCCAATCAGCCCCAGCATTTT.

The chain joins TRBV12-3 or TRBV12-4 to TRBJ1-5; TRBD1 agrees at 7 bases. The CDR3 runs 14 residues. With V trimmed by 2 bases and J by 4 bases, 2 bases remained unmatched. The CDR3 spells CASSLRGQNQPQHF. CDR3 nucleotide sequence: TGTGCCAGCAGTTTAAGGGGACAGAATCAGCCCCAGCATTTT.

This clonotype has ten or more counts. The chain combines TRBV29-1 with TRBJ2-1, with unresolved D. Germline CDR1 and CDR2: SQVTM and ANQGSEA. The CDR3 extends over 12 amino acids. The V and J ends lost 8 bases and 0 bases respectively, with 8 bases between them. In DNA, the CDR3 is TGCAGCCTTCGGGCCTCCTACAATGAGCAGTTCTTC. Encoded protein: CSLRASYNEQFF.

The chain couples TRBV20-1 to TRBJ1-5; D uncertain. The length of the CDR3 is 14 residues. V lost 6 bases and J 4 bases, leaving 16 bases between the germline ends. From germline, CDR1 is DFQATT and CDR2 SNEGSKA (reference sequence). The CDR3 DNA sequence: TGCAGTGCGCGGGCCGGGATCACGAATCAGCCCCAGCATTTT. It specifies CSARAGITNQPQHF.

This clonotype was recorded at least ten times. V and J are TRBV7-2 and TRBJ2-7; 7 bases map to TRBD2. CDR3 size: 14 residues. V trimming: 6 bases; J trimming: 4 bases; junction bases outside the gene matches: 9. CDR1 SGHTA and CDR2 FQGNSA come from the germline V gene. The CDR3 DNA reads TGTGCCAGCAGACTCTGGCGGGAGACGTACGAGCAGTACTTC. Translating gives CASRLWRETYEQYF.

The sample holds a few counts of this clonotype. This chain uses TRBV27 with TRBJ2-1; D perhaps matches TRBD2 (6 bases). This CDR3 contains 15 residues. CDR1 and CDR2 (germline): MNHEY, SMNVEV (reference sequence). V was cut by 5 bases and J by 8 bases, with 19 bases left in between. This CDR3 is CASSPIRGTLDEQFF. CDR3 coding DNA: TGTGCCAGCAGTCCAATACGGGGGACTCTCGATGAGCAGTTCTTC.